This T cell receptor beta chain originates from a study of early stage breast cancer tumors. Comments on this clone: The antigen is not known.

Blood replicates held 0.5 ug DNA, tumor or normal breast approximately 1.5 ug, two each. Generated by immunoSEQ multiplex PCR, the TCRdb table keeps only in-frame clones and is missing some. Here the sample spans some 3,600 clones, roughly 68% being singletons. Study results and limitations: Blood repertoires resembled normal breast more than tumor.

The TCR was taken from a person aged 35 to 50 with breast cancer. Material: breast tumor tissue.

The CDR3 is CASSVENSGNTIYF. CDR3 bases: TGTGCCAGCAGCGTAGAAAACTCTGGAAACACCATATATTTT. This sequence joins TRBV9 and TRBJ1-3; D call uncertain. V shed 0 bases and J shed 0 bases, with 4 bases lying between them. The length of the CDR3 is 14 residues. Per the germline V gene, CDR1 is SGDLS and CDR2 is YYNGEE. Looking up the rest from reference TRBV9 and TRBJ1-3 gives the full variable domain: DSGVTQTPKHLITATGQRVTLRCSPRSGDLSVYWYQQSLDQGLQFLIQYYNGEERAKGNILERFSAQQFPDLHSELNLSSLELGDSALYFCASSVENSGNTIYFGEGSWLTVV.